One and the same sample provided the 17 T cell receptor beta chains below, sequenced in a study of cytomegalovirus exposure and HLA in healthy donors (dated 2017 in TCRdb). Library preparation employed the immunoSEQ multiplex PCR assay. For the multiplex PCR, a mixture combining 60 forward primers for TCR Vbeta segments and 13 reverse primers for TCR Jbeta segments was used. TCRdb holds this immuneACCESS table with in-frame rearrangements only. Some clones are missing; in checked studies, unresolved V genes explain under half, and the rest has no known cause. Here the sample has about 100,000 clones; about three quarters occur a single time. The top ten constitute less than 15% of the sample. The specimen sequenced was PBMCs. The receptors were gathered from a male donor in good health and CMV-seropositive.

This chain uses TRBV5-5 with TRBJ2-4, with 8 bases lining up with TRBD1. The germline gives CDR1 SGHKS, CDR2 YYEKEE (reference sequence). This CDR3 has 15 amino acids. V dropped 4 bases and J dropped 5; count of bases not matched to a gene: 8. CDR3 nucleotides: TGTGCCAGCAGCGCAGGGGGCGCGAGGGAAAACATTCAGTACTTC. It yields the protein CASSAGGARENIQYF.

CDR3: CASSQDFEHSGNTIYF. CDR3 bases: TGCGCCAGCAGCCAAGATTTCGAGCACTCTGGAAACACCATATATTTT. The chain is built from TRBV4-3 and TRBJ1-3; D gene unclear. This CDR3 spans 16 amino acids. Germline V gives CDR1 LGHNA, CDR2 YSLEER. The V and J ends lost 0 bases and 0 bases respectively, with 9 bases between them.

The CDR3: CASSRWTGDLGANVLTF. The CDR3 coding sequence is TGTGCCAGCAGCAGATGGACAGGGGACCTTGGGGCCAACGTCCTGACTTTC. The rearrangement uses TRBV5-6 and TRBJ2-6, with 9 bases matching TRBD1. Germline assignment: CDR1 SGHDT and CDR2 YYEEEE. The CDR3 loop spans 17 amino acids. V shed 4 bases, J shed 3 bases, and the junction held 8 bases outside the gene matches.

This CDR3 is CAWSVQGSSYNSPLHF. The DNA of the CDR3 is TGTGCCTGGAGTGTACAGGGTAGCTCCTATAATTCACCCCTCCACTTT. The J gene is TRBJ1-6, the V gene TRBV30; a possible D gene is TRBD1 (6 bases). The V and J ends lost 0 bases and 0 bases respectively, with 9 bases between them. This CDR3 is 16 amino acids long. Germline values: CDR1 GTSNPN, CDR2 SVGIG (reference sequence).

The CDR3 DNA reads as TGTGCCACCAGATGGGGTGCCAGGGCCTACGAGCAGTACTTC. Translating gives CATRWGARAYEQYF. The chain couples TRBV27 to TRBJ2-7, with D tentatively TRBD1 (5 bases). In germline, CDR1 is MNHEY, CDR2 SMNVEV (reference sequence). The V end was cut by 10 bases, the J end by 2 bases, with 18 bases between. The CDR3 is made up of 14 amino acids.

This clone was seen a few times. V usage is TRBV30 and J usage is TRBJ1-2; D is perhaps TRBD1 (5 bases). The V gene's germline CDR1 is GTSNPN and CDR2 SVGIG (reference sequence). This CDR3 is 17 amino acids long. The V end lost 0 bases, the J end lost 5 bases, and 22 bases lay between the germline ends. The CDR3 spells CAWSVRGGPTSVYGYTF. The DNA for the CDR3 is TGTGCCTGGAGTGTGCGGGGGGGACCTACGTCGGTATATGGCTACACCTTC.

The chain is built from TRBV6-1 and TRBJ2-7, with 7 bases matching TRBD1. CDR1 MNHNS and CDR2 SASEGT come from the germline V gene. The CDR3 has 12 amino acids. V was clipped by 6 bases and J by 6 bases; unmatched bases: 5. In nucleotides, the CDR3 is TGTGCCAGCAGGCAGGGGGAAGGCGAGCAGTACTTC. Translation: CASRQGEGEQYF.

This chain joins TRBV28 and TRBJ2-1; D might be TRBD1 (6 bases). The germline CDR1 and CDR2 sequences are MDHEN and SYDVKM. Trimming removed 3 bases from V and 9 bases from J, with 12 bases in between. This CDR3 region has 13 residues. CDR3 loop: CASSFRGQGEQFF. For the CDR3, the DNA is TGTGCCAGCAGTTTTCGGGGACAAGGTGAGCAGTTCTTC.

J is TRBJ1-4 and V is TRBV19, with 10 bases identical to TRBD1. CDR3 length: 14 amino acids. J gave up 7 bases and V 5 bases, and 4 bases lay outside the gene matches. Germline CDR1 LNHDA, CDR2 SQIVND (reference sequence). The CDR3 sequence is CASSRQGAREKLFF. The CDR3, as DNA: TGTGCCAGTAGTCGACAGGGGGCGCGTGAAAAACTGTTTTTT.

J is TRBJ2-7 and V is TRBV30; TRBD1 matches 8 bases. Germline values: CDR1 GTSNPN, CDR2 SVGIG (reference sequence). Trimming at V came to 3 bases and at J to 6 bases, leaving 13 bases not matched to a gene. CDR3 length: 15 amino acids. CDR3 nucleotide sequence: TGTGCCTGGAGCTCGAACCGGGACAGGCTCGTCGAGCAGTACTTC. Translated, it gives CAWSSNRDRLVEQYF.

V gene TRBV6-1 combines with J gene TRBJ2-2; D possibly corresponds to TRBD1 (6 bases). Germline CDR1 is MNHNS and CDR2 is SASEGT. The CDR3 runs 14 residues. Trimming shortened V by 9 bases and J by 4 bases, and 15 bases separated the two germline ends. In nucleotides, the CDR3 is TGTGCCAGTCGGATACAGGGCTCCACCGGGGAGCTGTTTTTT. Translating it yields CASRIQGSTGELFF.

In this sample, this clone turned up a few times. The V and J genes are TRBV5-1 and TRBJ2-6, with 8 bases fitting TRBD1. V dropped 2 bases and J dropped 0; count of bases not matched to a gene: 10. Germline lookup yields CDR1 SGHRS and CDR2 YFSETQ. The CDR3 length is 19 residues. The CDR3 region is CASSFLASGQVSGANVLTF. DNA for the CDR3: TGCGCCAGCAGCTTTTTAGCCTCGGGACAGGTCTCTGGGGCCAACGTCCTGACTTTC.

V is TRBV6-6 and J is TRBJ1-2, with D possibly being TRBD1 (6 bases). Trimming left V 4 bases short and J 4 bases short, with 13 bases between. This CDR3 has 14 residues. Germline loops: CDR1 MNHNY, CDR2 SVGAGI (reference sequence). CDR3 residues: CASSLFGQTYGYTF. The DNA of the CDR3 is TGTGCCAGCAGTTTATTCGGACAGACCTATGGCTACACCTTC.

The V gene is TRBV5-4, the J gene TRBJ2-3; TRBD1 agrees at 9 bases. The CDR3 is 18 amino acids. After removal of 0 bases from V and 2 bases from J, the junction contained 10 bases not matched to a gene. Looked up from germline, CDR1 is SGHNT and CDR2 is YYREEE (reference sequence). CDR3 DNA: TGTGCCAGCAGCTTGGAACCTGGACAGGGGAACTTCACAGATACGCAGTATTTT. This sequence encodes CASSLEPGQGNFTDTQYF.

The chain carries TRBV11-2 and TRBJ1-2; tentatively, D is TRBD1 (5 bases). Trimming pared 1 base from V and 6 bases from J, leaving 18 bases between. The CDR3 has 16 amino acids. Germline V lookup: CDR1 SGHAT, CDR2 FQNNGV. The CDR3 here is CASSLVPGRVAHGYTF. Written as DNA, the CDR3 is TGTGCCAGCAGCTTAGTGCCCGGCAGGGTTGCGCATGGCTACACCTTC. The full variable domain, in which reference TRBV11-2 and TRBJ1-2 provide the parts outside the CDR3, is EAGVAQSPRYKIIEKRQSVAFWCNPISGHATLYWYQQILGQGPKLLIQFQNNGVVDDSQLPKDRFSAERLKGVDSTLKIQPAKLEDSAVYLCASSLVPGRVAHGYTFGSGTRLTVV.

The V call is TRBV6-5, the J call TRBJ2-6; D is unresolved. The V gene's germline CDR1 is MNHEY and CDR2 SVGAGI. The CDR3 is made up of 15 amino acids. V lost 2 bases, J lost 0 bases, and 5 bases lay in between. As DNA, the CDR3 is TGTGCCAGCAGTTACATTAGCTCTGGGGCCAACGTCCTGACTTTC. Translated: CASSYISSGANVLTF.

The genes are TRBV9 and TRBJ2-7; TRBD1 agrees at 9 bases. Germline-derived CDR1 and CDR2 are SGDLS and YYNGEE. V shed 0 bases and J 6 bases; nucleotides not matched to a gene: 10. The CDR3 totals 16 residues. The CDR3 loop is CASSVDGQGFLGEQYF. DNA for the CDR3: TGTGCCAGCAGCGTAGACGGACAGGGGTTTTTAGGCGAGCAGTACTTC.